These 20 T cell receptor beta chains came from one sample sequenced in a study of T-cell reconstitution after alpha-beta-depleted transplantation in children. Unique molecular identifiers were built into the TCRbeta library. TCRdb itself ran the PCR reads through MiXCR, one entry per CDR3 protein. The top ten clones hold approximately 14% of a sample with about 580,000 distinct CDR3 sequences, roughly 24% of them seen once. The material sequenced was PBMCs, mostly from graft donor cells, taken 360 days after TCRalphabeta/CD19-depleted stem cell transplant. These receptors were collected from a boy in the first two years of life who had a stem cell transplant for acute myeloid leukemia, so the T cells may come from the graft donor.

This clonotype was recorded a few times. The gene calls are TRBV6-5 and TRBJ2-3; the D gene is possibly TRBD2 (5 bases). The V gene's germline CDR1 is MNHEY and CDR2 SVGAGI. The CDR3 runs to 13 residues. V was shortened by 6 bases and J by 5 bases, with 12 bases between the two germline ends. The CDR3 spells CASRRALIDTQYF. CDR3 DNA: TGTGCCAGCAGGAGGGCCCTAATAGATACGCAGTATTTT.

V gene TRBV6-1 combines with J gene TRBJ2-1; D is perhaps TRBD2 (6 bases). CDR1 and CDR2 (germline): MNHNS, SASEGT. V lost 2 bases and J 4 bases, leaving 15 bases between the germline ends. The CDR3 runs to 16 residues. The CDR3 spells CASSELGLGDYNEQFF. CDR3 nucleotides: TGTGCCAGCAGTGAATTGGGACTCGGTGATTACAATGAGCAGTTCTTC.

In DNA, the CDR3 is TGTGCCAGCAGCTCACACCACGGGACAGGACAAGAGACCCAGTACTTC. Its protein product is CASSSHHGTGQETQYF. V gene TRBV12-3 or TRBV12-4 combines with J gene TRBJ2-5; 8 nucleotides match TRBD1. The CDR3 is 16 residues long. V lost 6 bases, J lost 2 bases, and 11 bases stayed unmatched.

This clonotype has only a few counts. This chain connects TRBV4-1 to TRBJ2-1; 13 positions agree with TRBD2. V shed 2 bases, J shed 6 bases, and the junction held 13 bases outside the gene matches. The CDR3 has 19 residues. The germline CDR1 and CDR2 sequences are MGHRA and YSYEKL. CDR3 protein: CASSQYPPTSGGALNEQFF. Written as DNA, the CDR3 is TGCGCCAGCAGCCAATATCCGCCTACTAGCGGGGGGGCTCTCAATGAGCAGTTCTTC.

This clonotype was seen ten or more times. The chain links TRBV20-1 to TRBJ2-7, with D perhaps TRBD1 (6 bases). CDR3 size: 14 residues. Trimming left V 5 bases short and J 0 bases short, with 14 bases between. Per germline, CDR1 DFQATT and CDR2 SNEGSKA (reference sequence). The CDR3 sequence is CSAGPSGVSYEQYV. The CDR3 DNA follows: TGCAGTGCTGGACCCTCAGGGGTCTCCTACGAGCAGTACGTC.

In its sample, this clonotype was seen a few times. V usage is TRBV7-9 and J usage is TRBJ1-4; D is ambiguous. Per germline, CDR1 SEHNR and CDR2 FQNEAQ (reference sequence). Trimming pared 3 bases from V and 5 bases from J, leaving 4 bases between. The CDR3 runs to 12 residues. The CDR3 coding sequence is TGTGCCAGCAGCTTTTGGAATGAAAAACTGTTTTTT. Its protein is CASSFWNEKLFF.

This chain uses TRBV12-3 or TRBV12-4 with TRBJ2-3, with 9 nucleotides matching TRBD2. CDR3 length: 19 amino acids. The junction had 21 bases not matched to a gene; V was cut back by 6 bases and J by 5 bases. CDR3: CASSLNPPGLAVEGDTQYF. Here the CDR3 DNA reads TGTGCCAGCAGCCTCAACCCCCCGGGACTAGCAGTGGAGGGAGATACGCAGTATTTT.

The CDR3 nucleotides are TGTGCCAGCAACATAGAGGTGGCAGATACGCAGTATTTT. It encodes CASNIEVADTQYF. The V gene is TRBV12-3 or TRBV12-4, the J gene TRBJ2-3; D remains unclear. Trimming took 7 bases from V and 4 from J, leaving 12 bases between them. The CDR3 runs 13 residues.

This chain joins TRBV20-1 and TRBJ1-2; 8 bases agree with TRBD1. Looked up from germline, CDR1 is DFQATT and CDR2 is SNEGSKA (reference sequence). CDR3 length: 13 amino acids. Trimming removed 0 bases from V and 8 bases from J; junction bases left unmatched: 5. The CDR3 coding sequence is TGCAGTGCTAGAGAGGACAGGGAAGGCGGCTACACCTTC. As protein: CSAREDREGGYTF.

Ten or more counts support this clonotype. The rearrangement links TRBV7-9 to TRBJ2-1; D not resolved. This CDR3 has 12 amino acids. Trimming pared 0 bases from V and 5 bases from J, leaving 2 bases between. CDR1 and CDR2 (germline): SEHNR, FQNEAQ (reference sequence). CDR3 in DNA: TGTGCCAGCAGCTTAGCCGACAATGAGCAGTTCTTC. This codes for CASSLADNEQFF.

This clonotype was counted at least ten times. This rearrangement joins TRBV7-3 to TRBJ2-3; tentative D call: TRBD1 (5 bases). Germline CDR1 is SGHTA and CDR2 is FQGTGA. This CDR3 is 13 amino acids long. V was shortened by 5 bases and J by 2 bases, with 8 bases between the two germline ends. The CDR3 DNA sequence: TGTGCCAGCAGCCCAGGGAACACAGATACGCAGTATTTT. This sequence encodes CASSPGNTDTQYF. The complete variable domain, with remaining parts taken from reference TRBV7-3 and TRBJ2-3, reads GAGVSQTPSNKVTEKGKYVELRCDPISGHTALYWYRQSLGQGPEFLIYFQGTGAADDSGLPNDRFFAVRPEGSVSTLKIQRTERGDSAVYLCASSPGNTDTQYFGPGTRLTVL.

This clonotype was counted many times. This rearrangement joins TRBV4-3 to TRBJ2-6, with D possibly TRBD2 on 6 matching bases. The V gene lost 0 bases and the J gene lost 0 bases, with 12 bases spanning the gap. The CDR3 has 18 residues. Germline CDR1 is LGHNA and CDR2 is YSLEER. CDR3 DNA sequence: TGCGCCAGCAGCCAAGAGGAGGGCCGACGCTCTGGGGCCAACGTCCTGACTTTC. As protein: CASSQEEGRRSGANVLTF.

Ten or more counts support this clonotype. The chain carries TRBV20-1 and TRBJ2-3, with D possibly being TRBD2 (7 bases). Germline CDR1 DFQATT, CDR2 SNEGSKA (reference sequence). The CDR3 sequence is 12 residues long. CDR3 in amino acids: CSWAGAADTQYF. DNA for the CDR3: TGCAGCTGGGCGGGGGCGGCAGATACGCAGTATTTT.

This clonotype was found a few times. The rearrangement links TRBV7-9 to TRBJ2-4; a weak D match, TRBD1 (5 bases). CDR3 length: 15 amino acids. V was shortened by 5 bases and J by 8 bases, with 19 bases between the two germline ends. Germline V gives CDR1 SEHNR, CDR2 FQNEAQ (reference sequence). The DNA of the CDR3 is TGTGCCAGCAGCCTCGGCGGTACAGGAAGGGACATTCAGTACTTC. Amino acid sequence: CASSLGGTGRDIQYF.

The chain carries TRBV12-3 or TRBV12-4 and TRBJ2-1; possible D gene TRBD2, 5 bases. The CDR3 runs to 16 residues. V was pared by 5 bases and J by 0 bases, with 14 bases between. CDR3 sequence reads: CASSQGLISSYNEQFF. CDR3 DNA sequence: TGTGCCAGCAGTCAAGGACTGATTAGCTCCTACAATGAGCAGTTCTTC.

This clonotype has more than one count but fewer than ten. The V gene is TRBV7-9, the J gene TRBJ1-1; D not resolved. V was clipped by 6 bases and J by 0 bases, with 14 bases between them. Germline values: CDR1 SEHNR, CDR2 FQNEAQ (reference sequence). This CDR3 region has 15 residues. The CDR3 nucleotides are TGTGCCAGCAGACCACCAGCACACATGAACACTGAAGCTTTCTTT. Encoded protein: CASRPPAHMNTEAFF. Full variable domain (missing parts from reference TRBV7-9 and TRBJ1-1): DTGVSQNPRHKITKRGQNVTFRCDPISEHNRLYWYRQTLGQGPEFLTYFQNEAQLEKSRLLSDRFSAERPKGSFSTLEIQRTEQGDSAMYLCASRPPAHMNTEAFFGQGTRLTVV.

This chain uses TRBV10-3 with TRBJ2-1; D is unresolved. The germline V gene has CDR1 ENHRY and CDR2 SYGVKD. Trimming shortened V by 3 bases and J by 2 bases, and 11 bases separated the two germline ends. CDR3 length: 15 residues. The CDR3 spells CAISDVGMAYNEQFF. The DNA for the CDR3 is TGTGCCATCAGTGATGTGGGAATGGCCTACAATGAGCAGTTCTTC.

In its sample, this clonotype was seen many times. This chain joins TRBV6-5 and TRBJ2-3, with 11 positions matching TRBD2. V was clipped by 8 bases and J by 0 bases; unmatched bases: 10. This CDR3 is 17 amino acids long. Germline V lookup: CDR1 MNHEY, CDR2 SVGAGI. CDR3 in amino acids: CASHRTSGGTSTDTQYF. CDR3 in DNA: TGTGCCAGCCATAGAACTAGCGGGGGCACTAGCACAGATACGCAGTATTTT.

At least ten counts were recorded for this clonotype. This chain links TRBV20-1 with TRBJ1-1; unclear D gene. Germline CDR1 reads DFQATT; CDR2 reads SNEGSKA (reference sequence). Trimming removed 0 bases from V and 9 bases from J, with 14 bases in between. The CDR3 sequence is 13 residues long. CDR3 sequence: CSARDKGSQQAFF. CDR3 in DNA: TGCAGTGCTAGAGATAAGGGAAGCCAGCAAGCTTTCTTT.

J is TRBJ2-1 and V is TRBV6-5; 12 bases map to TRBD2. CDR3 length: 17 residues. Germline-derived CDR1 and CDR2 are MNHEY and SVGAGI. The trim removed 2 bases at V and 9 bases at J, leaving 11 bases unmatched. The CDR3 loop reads CASSYSGGLAGGPEQFF. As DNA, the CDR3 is TGTGCCAGCAGTTACAGTGGGGGCCTAGCGGGGGGGCCTGAGCAGTTCTTC.